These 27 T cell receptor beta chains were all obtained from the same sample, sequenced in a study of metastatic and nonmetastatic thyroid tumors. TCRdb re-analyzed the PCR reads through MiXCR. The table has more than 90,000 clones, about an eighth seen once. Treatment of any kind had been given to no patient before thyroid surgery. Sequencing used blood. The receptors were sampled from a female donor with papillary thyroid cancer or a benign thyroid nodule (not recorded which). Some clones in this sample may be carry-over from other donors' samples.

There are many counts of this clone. DNA of the CDR3: TGTGCCAGCAGCTTAGACGGGACAGGGAGGCCCCAGCATTTT. It yields the protein CASSLDGTGRPQHF. The chain has TRBV7-2 and TRBJ1-5; TRBD1 matches 9 bases. The CDR3 spans 14 residues. CDR1 is SGHTA, CDR2 FQGNSA, per germline. With V trimmed by 1 base and J by 9 bases, 4 bases remained unmatched. The full variable domain, in which reference TRBV7-2 and TRBJ1-5 provide the parts outside the CDR3, is GAGVSQSPSNKVTEKGKDVELRCDPISGHTALYWYRQSLGQGLEFLIYFQGNSAPDKSGLPSDRFSAERTGGSVSTLTIQRTQQEDSAVYLCASSLDGTGRPQHFGDGTRLSIL.

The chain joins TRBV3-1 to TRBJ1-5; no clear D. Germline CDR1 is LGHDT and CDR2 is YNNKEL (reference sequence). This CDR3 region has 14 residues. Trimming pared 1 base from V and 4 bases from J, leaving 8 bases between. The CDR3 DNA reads TGTGCCAGCAGCCAAGTAGGGATAAATCAGCCCCAGCATTTT. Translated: CASSQVGINQPQHF.

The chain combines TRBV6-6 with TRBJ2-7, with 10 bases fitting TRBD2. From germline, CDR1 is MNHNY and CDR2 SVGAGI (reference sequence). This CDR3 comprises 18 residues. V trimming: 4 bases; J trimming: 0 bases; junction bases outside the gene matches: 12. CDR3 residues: CASSSPRGTSGDSYEQYF. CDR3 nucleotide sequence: TGTGCCAGCAGTTCCCCTCGAGGTACTAGCGGGGACTCCTACGAGCAGTACTTC.

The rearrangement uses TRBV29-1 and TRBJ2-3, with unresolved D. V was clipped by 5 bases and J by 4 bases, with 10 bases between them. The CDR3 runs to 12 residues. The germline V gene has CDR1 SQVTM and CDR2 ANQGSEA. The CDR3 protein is CSVYEGSDTQYF. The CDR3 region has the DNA TGCAGCGTTTACGAAGGGTCAGATACGCAGTATTTT.

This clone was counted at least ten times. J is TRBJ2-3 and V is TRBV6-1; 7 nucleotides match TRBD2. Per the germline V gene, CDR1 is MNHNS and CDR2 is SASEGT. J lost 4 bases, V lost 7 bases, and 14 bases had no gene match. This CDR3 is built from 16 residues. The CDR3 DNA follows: TGTGCCAGCACCCCAAGCTTGCGGGAGCGGGCAGATACGCAGTATTTT. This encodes CASTPSLRERADTQYF.

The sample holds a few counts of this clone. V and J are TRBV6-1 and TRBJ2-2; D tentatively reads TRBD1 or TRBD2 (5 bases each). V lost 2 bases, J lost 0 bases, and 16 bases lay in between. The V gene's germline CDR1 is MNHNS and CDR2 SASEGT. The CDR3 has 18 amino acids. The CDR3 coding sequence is TGTGCCAGCAGTGAATCAGGGTGGACTCTCACGAACACCGGGGAGCTGTTTTTT. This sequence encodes CASSESGWTLTNTGELFF.

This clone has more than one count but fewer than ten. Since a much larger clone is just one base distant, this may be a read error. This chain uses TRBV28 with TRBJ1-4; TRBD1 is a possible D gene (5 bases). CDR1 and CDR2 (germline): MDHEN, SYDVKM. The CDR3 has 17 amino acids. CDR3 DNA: TGTGTCAGCAGTTTATTAGTCCGGGGAGGGGAGGATGAAAAACTGTTTTTT. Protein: CVSSLLVRGGEDEKLFF.

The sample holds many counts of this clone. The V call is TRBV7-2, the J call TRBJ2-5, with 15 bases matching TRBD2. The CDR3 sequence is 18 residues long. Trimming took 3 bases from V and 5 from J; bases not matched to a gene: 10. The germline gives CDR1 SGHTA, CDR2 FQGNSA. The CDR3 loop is CASSFRTSGRVQEETQYF. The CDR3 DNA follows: TGTGCCAGCAGCTTCCGGACTAGCGGGAGGGTACAGGAGGAGACCCAGTACTTC. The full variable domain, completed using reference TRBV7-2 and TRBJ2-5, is GAGVSQSPSNKVTEKGKDVELRCDPISGHTALYWYRQSLGQGLEFLIYFQGNSAPDKSGLPSDRFSAERTGGSVSTLTIQRTQQEDSAVYLCASSFRTSGRVQEETQYFGPGTRLLVL.

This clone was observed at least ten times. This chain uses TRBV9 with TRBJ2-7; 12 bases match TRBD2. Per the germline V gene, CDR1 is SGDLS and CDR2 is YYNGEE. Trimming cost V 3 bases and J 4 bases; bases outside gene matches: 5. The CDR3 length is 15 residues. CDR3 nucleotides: TGTGCCAGCAGCGCTAGCGGGAGGGCCTTTTACGAGCAGTACTTC. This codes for CASSASGRAFYEQYF.

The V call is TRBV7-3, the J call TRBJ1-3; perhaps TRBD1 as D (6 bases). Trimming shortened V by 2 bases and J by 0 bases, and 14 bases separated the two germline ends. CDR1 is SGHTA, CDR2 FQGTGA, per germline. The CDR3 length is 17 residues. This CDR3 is CASSLEGGQRSGNTIYF. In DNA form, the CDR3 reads TGTGCCAGCAGCTTAGAAGGGGGGCAGCGCTCTGGAAACACCATATATTTT.

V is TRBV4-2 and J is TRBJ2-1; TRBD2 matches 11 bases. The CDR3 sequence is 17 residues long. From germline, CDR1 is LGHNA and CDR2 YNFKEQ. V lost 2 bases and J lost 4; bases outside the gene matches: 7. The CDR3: CASSQLAGGGEYNEQFF. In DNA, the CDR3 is TGTGCCAGCAGCCAACTAGCGGGAGGTGGTGAATACAATGAGCAGTTCTTC.

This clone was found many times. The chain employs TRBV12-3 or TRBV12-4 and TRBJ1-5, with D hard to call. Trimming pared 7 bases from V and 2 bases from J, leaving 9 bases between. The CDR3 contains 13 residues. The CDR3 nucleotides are TGTGCCAGCACCCTCGGAGGCAATCAGCCCCAGCATTTT. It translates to CASTLGGNQPQHF.

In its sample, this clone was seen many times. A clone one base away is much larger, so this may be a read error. In DNA form, the CDR3 reads TGCGCCAGCAGCCCCGGACAGAGGGGGTACGAGCAGTACTTC. Encoded protein: CASSPGQRGYEQYF. This chain links TRBV4-1 with TRBJ2-7; D perhaps matches TRBD1 (6 bases). Germline V gene sequence: CDR1 MGHRA, CDR2 YSYEKL. The V end was cut by 4 bases, the J end by 4 bases, with 14 bases between. There are 14 residues in the CDR3.

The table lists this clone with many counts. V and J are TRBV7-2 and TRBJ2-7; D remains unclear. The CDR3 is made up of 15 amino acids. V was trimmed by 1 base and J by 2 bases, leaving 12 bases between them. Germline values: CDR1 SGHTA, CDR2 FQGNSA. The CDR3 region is CASSLDNGRAYEQYF. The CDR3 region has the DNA TGTGCCAGCAGCTTAGATAACGGGCGAGCCTACGAGCAGTACTTC.

The CDR3 here is CASSSTAGQGYEQYF. The CDR3 nucleotides are TGTGCCAGCAGCTCCACAGCGGGACAGGGCTACGAGCAGTACTTC. V is TRBV7-2 and J is TRBJ2-7, with 9 bases that match TRBD1. The ends lost 4 bases at V and 3 bases at J; junction bases unmatched: 7. Germline V gene sequence: CDR1 SGHTA, CDR2 FQGNSA. The CDR3 length is 15 residues.

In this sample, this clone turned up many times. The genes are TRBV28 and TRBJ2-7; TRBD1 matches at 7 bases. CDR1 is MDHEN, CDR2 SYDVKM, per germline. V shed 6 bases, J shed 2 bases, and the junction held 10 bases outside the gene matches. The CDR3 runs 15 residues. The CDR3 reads CASRTGQAGTYEQYF. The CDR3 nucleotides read TGTGCCAGCAGAACAGGACAGGCAGGCACCTACGAGCAGTACTTC.

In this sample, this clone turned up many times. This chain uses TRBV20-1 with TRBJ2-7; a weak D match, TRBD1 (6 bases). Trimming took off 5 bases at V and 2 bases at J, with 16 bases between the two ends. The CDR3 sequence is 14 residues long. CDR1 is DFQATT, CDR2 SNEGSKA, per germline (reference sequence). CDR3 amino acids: CSASGQTITYEQYF. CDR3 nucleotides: TGCAGTGCTTCTGGACAGACCATTACCTACGAGCAGTACTTC.

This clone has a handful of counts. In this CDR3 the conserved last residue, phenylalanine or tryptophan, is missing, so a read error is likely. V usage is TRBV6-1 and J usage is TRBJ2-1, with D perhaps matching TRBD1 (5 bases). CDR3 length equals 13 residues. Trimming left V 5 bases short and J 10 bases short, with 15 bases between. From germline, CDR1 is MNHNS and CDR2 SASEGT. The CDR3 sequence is CASSPDYGAEQFL. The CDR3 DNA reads TGTGCCAGCAGTCCTGATTATGGGGCGGAGCAGTTCCTC.

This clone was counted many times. CDR3 amino acids: CASSLAGSSYGYTF. The CDR3 bases are TGTGCCAGCAGCTTAGCCGGGTCTTCCTATGGCTACACCTTC. J is TRBJ1-2 and V is TRBV11-1; no clear D. The CDR3 covers 14 residues. Germline CDR1 SGHAT, CDR2 FQDESV (reference sequence). The V gene lost 0 bases and the J gene lost 4 bases, with 9 bases spanning the gap.

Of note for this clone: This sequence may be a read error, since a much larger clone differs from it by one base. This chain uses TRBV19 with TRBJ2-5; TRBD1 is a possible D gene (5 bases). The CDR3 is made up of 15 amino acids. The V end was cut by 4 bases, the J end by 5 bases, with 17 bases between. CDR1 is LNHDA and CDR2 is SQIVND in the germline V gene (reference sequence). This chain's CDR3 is CASSTLIQALETQYF. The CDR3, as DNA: TGTGCCAGTAGTACCCTTATACAGGCTCTGGAGACCCAGTACTTC.

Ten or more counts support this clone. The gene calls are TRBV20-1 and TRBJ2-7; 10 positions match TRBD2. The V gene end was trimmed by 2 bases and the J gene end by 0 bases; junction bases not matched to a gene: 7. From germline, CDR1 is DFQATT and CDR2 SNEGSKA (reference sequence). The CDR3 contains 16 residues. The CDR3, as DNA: TGCAGTGCTAGACCTCATACTAGCGGGGACTCCTACGAGCAGTACTTC. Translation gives CSARPHTSGDSYEQYF.

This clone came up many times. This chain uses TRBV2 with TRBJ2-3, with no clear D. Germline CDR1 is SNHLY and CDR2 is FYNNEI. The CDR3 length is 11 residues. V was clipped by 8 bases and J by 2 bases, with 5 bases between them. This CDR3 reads CASQNTDTQYF. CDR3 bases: TGTGCCAGCCAAAACACAGATACGCAGTATTTT.

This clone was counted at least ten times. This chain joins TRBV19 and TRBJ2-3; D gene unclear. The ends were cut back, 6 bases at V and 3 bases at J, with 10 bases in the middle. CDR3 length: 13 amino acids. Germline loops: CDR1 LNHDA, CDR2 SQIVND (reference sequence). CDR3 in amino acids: CASSLASTDTQYF. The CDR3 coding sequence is TGTGCCAGTAGCCTGGCGTCGACAGATACGCAGTATTTT.

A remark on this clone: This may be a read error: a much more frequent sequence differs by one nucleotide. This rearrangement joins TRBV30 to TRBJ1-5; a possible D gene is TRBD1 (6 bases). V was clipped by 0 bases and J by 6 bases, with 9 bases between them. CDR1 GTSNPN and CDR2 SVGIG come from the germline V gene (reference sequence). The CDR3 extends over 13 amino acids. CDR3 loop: CAWSVWGAQPQHF. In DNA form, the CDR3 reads TGTGCCTGGAGTGTATGGGGGGCTCAGCCCCAGCATTTT. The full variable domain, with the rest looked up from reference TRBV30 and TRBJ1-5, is SQTIHQWPATLVQPVGSPLSLECTVEGTSNPNLYWYRQAAGRGLQLLFYSVGIGQISSEVPQNLSASRPQDRQFILSSKKLLLSDSGFYLCAWSVWGAQPQHFGDGTRLSIL.

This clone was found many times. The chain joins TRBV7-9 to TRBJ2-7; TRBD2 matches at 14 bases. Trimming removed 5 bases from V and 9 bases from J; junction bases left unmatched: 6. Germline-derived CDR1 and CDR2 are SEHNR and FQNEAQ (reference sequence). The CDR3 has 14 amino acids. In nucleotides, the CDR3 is TGTGCCAGCAGCCCGACTAGCGGGAGGGCCGTGCAGTACTTC. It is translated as CASSPTSGRAVQYF.

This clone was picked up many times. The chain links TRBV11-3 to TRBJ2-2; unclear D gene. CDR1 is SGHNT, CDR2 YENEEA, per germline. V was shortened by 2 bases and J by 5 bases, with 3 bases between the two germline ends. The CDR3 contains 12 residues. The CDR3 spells CASSLHTGELFF. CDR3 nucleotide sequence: TGTGCCAGCAGCTTACATACCGGGGAGCTGTTTTTT.

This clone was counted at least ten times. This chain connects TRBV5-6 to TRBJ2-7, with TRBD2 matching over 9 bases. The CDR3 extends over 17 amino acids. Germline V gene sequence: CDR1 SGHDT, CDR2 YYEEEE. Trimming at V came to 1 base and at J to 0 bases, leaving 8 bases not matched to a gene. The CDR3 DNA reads TGTGCCAGCAGCTTGTTCGTTGCGGGAGGGCCCTCCTACGAGCAGTACTTC. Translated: CASSLFVAGGPSYEQYF.